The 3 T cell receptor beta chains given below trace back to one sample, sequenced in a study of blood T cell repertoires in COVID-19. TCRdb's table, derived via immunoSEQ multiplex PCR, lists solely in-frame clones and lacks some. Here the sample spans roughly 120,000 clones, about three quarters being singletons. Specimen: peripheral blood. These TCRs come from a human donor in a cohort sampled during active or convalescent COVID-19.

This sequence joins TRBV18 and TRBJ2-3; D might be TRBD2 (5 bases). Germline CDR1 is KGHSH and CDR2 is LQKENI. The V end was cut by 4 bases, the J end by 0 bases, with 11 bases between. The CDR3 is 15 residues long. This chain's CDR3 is CASSLGGPSTDTQYF. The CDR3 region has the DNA TGTGCCAGCTCACTAGGCGGGCCCAGCACAGATACGCAGTATTTT.

This CDR3 reads CASSPTGSSYEQYF. The CDR3 DNA is TGTGCCAGCTCACCTACGGGGTCGTCCTACGAGCAGTACTTC. V is TRBV18 and J is TRBJ2-7; TRBD2 might be the D (5 bases). This CDR3 has 14 amino acids. Trimming removed 3 bases from V and 1 base from J, with 10 bases in between. Germline V gene lookup returns CDR1 KGHSH and CDR2 LQKENI.

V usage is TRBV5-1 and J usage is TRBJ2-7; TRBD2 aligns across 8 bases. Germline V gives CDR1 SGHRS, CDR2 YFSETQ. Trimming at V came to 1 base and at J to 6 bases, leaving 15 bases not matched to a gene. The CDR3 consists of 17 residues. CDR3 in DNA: TGCGCCAGCAGCTTGAACCCCGCGGGGGGAAGGGGGGTCGAGCAGTACTTC. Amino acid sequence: CASSLNPAGGRGVEQYF.